This T cell receptor beta chain was retrieved from a study of early T cells in non-severe SARS-CoV-2 infection. Study-wide context: Sequencing input comprised bulk RNA from unsorted whole blood; chain pairing was not available. Study-level findings and limits: Missing private and CD4 specificities, VDJdb matching favored anti-spike CD8 responses.

The TCR library protocol attached unique molecular identifiers to the individual cDNA molecules. Via MiXCR, TCRdb re-called the 5' RACE reads, giving one row per CDR3 protein. The sample consists of roughly 47,000 distinct CDR3 sequences, under 7.5% of them appearing once. The CDR3 runs 17 residues. Germline V lookup: CDR1 LNHNV, CDR2 YYDKDF (reference sequence). The V end was cut by 3 bases, the J end by 4 bases, with 19 bases between. This clonotype has ten or more counts. The antigen is not known. The chain uses TRBV15 and TRBJ2-1, with D perhaps matching TRBD1 (6 bases). The sequence was obtained from an adult who was a healthcare worker with PCR-confirmed SARS-CoV-2 infection or an uninfected control (not recorded which). The material was whole blood, obtained at baseline. Here the CDR3 DNA reads TGTGCCACCAGCAGCAACGAACAGGGAGTGCGGTACAATGAGCAGTTCTTC. It is translated as CATSSNEQGVRYNEQFF. Based on the CDR3 plus reference TRBV15 and TRBJ2-1, the full variable domain is DAMVIQNPRYQVTQFGKPVTLSCSQTLNHNVMYWYQQKSSQAPKLLFHYYDKDFNNEADTPDNFQSRRPNTSFCFLDIRSPGLGDTAMYLCATSSNEQGVRYNEQFFGPGTRLTVL.